Listed below are T cell receptor beta chains from one sample, sequenced in a study of blood T cell repertoires in COVID-19. Profiled with immunoSEQ multiplex PCR; TCRdb holds only in-frame clones, not every one. This sample carries about 110,000 clones, about 85% of them seen once, and the ten largest clones take just over 4%. Sequencing was done on a sample of peripheral blood. The receptor set was obtained from a woman in her sixties or seventies with acute or convalescent COVID-19. The CDR3 runs from the conserved cysteine through the conserved F or W. Fields, in order: J gene, clone size, D gene, V gene, CDR3 protein, CDR3 DNA. D genes are given only for firm matches. Not all rows give a size; the values are once, few, many and, for expanded clones, a class.

TRBJ1-4,NA,NA,TRBV19,CASSIDPGRVEKLFF,TGTGCCAGTAGTATAGATCCGGGGAGGGTCGAAAAACTGTTTTTT
TRBJ1-1,NA,NA,TRBV2,CASSTGQEAFF,TGTGCCAGCAGTACAGGACAGGAAGCTTTCTTT
TRBJ2-3,NA,NA,TRBV10-3,CASRRVRTDTQYF,TGTGCTTCAAGGAGAGTCCGCACAGATACGCAGTATTTT
TRBJ1-2,NA,NA,TRBV7-9,CASSLATSRGYTF,TGTGCCAGCAGCTTAGCGACAAGTAGGGGCTACACCTTC
TRBJ2-2,NA,NA,TRBV6-4,CASREGARAGELFF,TGTGCCAGCAGGGAGGGGGCACGAGCCGGGGAGCTGTTTTTT
TRBJ1-5,NA,NA,TRBV5-6,CASSLLGQPQHF,TGTGCCAGCAGCCTCCTAGGTCAGCCCCAGCATTTT
TRBJ2-3,NA,TRBD2,TRBV11-3,CASSSLQMTSGGTDTQYF,TGTGCCAGCAGCTCGCTCCAAATGACTAGCGGGGGCACAGATACGCAGTATTTT
TRBJ2-5,NA,TRBD2,TRBV29-1,CSAPLAGAETQYF,TGCAGCGCTCCCCTAGCGGGAGCAGAGACCCAGTACTTC
TRBJ2-5,NA,NA,TRBV28,CASSLGRQGIKETQYF,TGTGCCAGCAGTTTAGGTCGGCAGGGGATTAAAGAGACCCAGTACTTC
TRBJ1-2,NA,NA,TRBV21-1,CASSKSNHFRQGADGYTF,TGTGCCAGCAGCAAATCGAACCATTTTCGACAGGGTGCGGATGGCTACACCTTC
TRBJ2-7,NA,NA,TRBV5-8,CASSKYRSSYEQYF,TGTGCCAGCAGCAAATACAGGAGCTCCTACGAGCAGTACTTC
TRBJ1-2,NA,NA,TRBV7-9,CASSSYYGYTF,TGTGCCAGCAGCTCTTACTATGGCTACACCTTC
TRBJ2-1,NA,NA,TRBV18,CASSRGAEFYNEQFF,TGTGCCAGCTCTCGTGGAGCGGAATTCTACAATGAGCAGTTCTTC
TRBJ2-2,few,TRBD1,TRBV11-2,CASRLDTGVSGGELFF,TGTGCCAGCAGACTAGACACAGGGGTGAGCGGCGGGGAGCTGTTTTTT
TRBJ1-6,NA,NA,TRBV7-2,CASSLVEGRNSPLHF,TGTGCCAGCAGCTTAGTGGAGGGGAGGAATTCACCCCTCCACTTT
TRBJ2-2,once,NA,TRBV7-9,CASSLETPTGELFF,TGTGCCAGCAGCTTAGAGACACCTACCGGGGAGCTGTTTTTT
TRBJ1-2,NA,NA,TRBV30,CAWSAGVNGYTF,TGTGCCTGGAGTGCGGGGGTGAATGGCTACACCTTC
TRBJ1-5,few,NA,TRBV6-5,CASRVQGTNQPQHF,TGTGCCAGCAGGGTTCAGGGTACCAATCAGCCCCAGCATTTT
TRBJ2-1,NA,NA,TRBV28,CASSLMYASRGSYNEQFF,TGTGCCAGCAGTTTAATGTACGCCTCGCGAGGGTCCTACAATGAGCAGTTCTTC
TRBJ1-5,once,TRBD1,TRBV5-8,CASSFTGVSNQPQHF,TGTGCCAGCAGCTTCACAGGGGTGAGCAATCAGCCCCAGCATTTT
TRBJ2-6,once,TRBD2,TRBV18,CASPWGALAGHGANVLTF,TGTGCCAGCCCCTGGGGCGCACTAGCGGGACACGGGGCCAACGTCCTGACTTTC
TRBJ2-1,NA,NA,TRBV6-5,CASSSGGLSYNEQFF,TGTGCCAGCAGTTCAGGAGGGTTATCCTACAATGAGCAGTTCTTC
TRBJ2-2,NA,NA,TRBV28,CASTVGGTGELFF,TGTGCCAGCACTGTCGGGGGAACCGGGGAGCTGTTTTTT
TRBJ2-7,NA,NA,TRBV27,CASSLLRGSGYEQYF,TGTGCCAGCAGTTTACTTCGGGGGTCGGGGTACGAGCAGTACTTC
TRBJ1-1,once,NA,TRBV7-8,CASSQRTGRVAFF,TGTGCCAGCAGTCAGCGTACAGGCCGGGTAGCTTTCTTT
TRBJ1-4,NA,NA,TRBV18,CASSPGPRGGFNEKLFF,TGTGCCAGCTCACCAGGACCCAGGGGTGGTTTTAATGAAAAACTGTTTTTT
TRBJ2-7,NA,NA,TRBV6-5,CASSYRTGMDSYEQYF,TGTGCCAGCAGTTACCGAACAGGGATGGACTCCTACGAGCAGTACTTC
TRBJ2-3,NA,NA,TRBV5-1,CASSLALSTDTQYF,TGCGCCAGCAGCCTAGCCCTTAGCACAGATACGCAGTATTTT
TRBJ2-1,NA,NA,TRBV29-1,CSARTRGYNEQFF,TGCAGCGCTAGGACCCGGGGCTACAATGAGCAGTTCTTC
TRBJ1-2,NA,NA,TRBV19,CASRDTGTHNYGYTF,TGTGCCAGTAGGGATACAGGGACCCACAACTATGGCTACACCTTC
TRBJ1-6,NA,NA,TRBV5-5,CASSLAGHNNSPLHF,TGTGCCAGCAGCTTGGCCGGACACAATAATTCACCCCTCCACTTT
TRBJ1-5,few,NA,TRBV11-3,CASSPRSWVRHSPDQPQHF,TGTGCCAGCAGCCCCCGTTCCTGGGTTCGACATTCTCCGGATCAGCCCCAGCATTTT
TRBJ2-1,NA,NA,TRBV24-1,CATSGSARLNEQFF,TGTGCCACCAGTGGTAGCGCCCGACTCAATGAGCAGTTCTTC
TRBJ1-6,NA,TRBD1,TRBV19,CASREGQDNSPLHF,TGTGCCAGTCGTGAGGGACAGGACAATTCACCCCTCCACTTT
TRBJ2-2,few,TRBD1,TRBV7-2,CASSLALLQGAAGELFF,TGTGCCAGCAGCTTAGCGCTCCTCCAGGGGGCCGCCGGGGAGCTGTTTTTT
TRBJ1-2,few,NA,TRBV29-1,CSVVKGSNYGYTF,TGCAGCGTTGTGAAGGGGTCAAACTATGGCTACACCTTC
TRBJ2-2,NA,NA,TRBV5-1,CASSFQGNTGELFF,TGCGCCAGCAGCTTCCAGGGTAACACCGGGGAGCTGTTTTTT
TRBJ1-2,NA,TRBD1,TRBV19,CASLSTDRENDGYTF,TGTGCCAGTCTTTCGACGGACAGGGAAAACGACGGCTACACCTTC
TRBJ1-1,few,NA,TRBV5-1,CASSDRGANTEAFF,TGCGCCAGCAGTGATAGAGGAGCGAACACTGAAGCTTTCTTT
TRBJ1-5,NA,NA,TRBV4-1,CASSTGKPLQDSSQHF,TGCGCCAGCTCTACGGGGAAACCGCTCCAAGATAGTTCCCAGCATTTT
TRBJ1-2,NA,NA,TRBV6-5,CASSYSHGFDYGYTF,TGTGCCAGCAGTTACTCACACGGGTTTGACTATGGCTACACCTTC
TRBJ2-7,NA,TRBD1,TRBV5-6,CASRPTGVASEQYF,TGTGCCAGCAGACCGACAGGGGTCGCCTCCGAGCAGTACTTC
TRBJ2-3,NA,TRBD2,TRBV6-1,CASSEVLLGIAGWYTQYF,TGTGCCAGCAGTGAAGTCCTCCTCGGGATAGCGGGGTGGTATACGCAGTATTTT
TRBJ2-2,NA,NA,TRBV7-3,CASSFIGGTTGELFF,TGTGCCAGCAGCTTCATAGGGGGAACCACCGGGGAGCTGTTTTTT